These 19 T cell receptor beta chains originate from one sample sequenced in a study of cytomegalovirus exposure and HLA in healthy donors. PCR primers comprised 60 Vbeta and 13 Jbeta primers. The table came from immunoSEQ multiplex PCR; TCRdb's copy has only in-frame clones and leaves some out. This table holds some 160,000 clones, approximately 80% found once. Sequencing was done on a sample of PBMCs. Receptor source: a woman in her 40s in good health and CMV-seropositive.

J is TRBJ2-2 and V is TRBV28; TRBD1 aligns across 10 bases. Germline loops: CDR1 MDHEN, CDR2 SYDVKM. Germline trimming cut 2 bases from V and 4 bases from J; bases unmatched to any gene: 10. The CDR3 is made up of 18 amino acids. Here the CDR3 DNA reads TGTGCCAGCAGTTTAGGCCGGGGACAGGGGTTGGGCACCGGGGAGCTGTTTTTT. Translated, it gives CASSLGRGQGLGTGELFF.

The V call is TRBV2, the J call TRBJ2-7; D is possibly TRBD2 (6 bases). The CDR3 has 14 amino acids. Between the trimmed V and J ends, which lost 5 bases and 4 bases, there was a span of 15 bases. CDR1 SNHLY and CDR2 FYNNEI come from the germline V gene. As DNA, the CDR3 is TGTGCCAGCAGTCCCGGGACTCCTGAGTACGAGCAGTACTTC. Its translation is CASSPGTPEYEQYF.

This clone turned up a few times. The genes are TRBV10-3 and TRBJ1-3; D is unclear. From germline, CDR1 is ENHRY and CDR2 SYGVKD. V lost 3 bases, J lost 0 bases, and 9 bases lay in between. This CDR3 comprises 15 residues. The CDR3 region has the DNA TGTGCCATCAGTGATGGAGGGTACTCTGGAAACACCATATATTTT. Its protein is CAISDGGYSGNTIYF.

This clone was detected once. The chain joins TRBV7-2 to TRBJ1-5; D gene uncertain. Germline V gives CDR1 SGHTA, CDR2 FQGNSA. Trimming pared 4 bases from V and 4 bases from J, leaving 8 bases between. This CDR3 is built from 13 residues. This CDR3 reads CASSSVQNQPQHF. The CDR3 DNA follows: TGTGCCAGCAGCTCAGTGCAGAATCAGCCCCAGCATTTT. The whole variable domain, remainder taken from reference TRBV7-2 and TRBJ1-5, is GAGVSQSPSNKVTEKGKDVELRCDPISGHTALYWYRQSLGQGLEFLIYFQGNSAPDKSGLPSDRFSAERTGGSVSTLTIQRTQQEDSAVYLCASSSVQNQPQHFGDGTRLSIL.

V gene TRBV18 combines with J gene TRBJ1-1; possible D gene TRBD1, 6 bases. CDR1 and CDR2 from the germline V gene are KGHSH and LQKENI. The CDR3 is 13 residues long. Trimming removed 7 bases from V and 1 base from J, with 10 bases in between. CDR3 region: CASFPTGNTEAFF. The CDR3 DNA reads TGTGCCAGCTTCCCGACAGGGAACACTGAAGCTTTCTTT.

For the CDR3, the DNA is TGTGCCAGCAGCGTAGCCGACAGGGGAGGAGGAAACACCATATATTTT. Translated: CASSVADRGGGNTIYF. The chain is built from TRBV9 and TRBJ1-3; 8 bases align to TRBD1. CDR1 is SGDLS and CDR2 is YYNGEE in the germline V gene. The trim removed 0 bases at V and 4 bases at J, leaving 6 bases unmatched. CDR3 length: 16 amino acids.

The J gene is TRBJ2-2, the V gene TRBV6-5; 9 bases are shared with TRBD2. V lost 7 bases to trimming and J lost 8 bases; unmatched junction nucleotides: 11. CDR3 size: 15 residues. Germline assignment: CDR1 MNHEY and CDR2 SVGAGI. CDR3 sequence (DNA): TGTGCCAGCAACCCCCTAGCGGGGACGGGAGGGGAGCTGTTTTTT. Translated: CASNPLAGTGGELFF.

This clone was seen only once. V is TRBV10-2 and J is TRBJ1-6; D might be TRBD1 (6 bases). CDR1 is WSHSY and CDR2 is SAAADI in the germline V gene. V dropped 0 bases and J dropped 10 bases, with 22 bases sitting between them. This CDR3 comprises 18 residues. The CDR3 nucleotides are TGCGCCAGCAGTGAGTCGACTCGAGGGGGTCAGGGCGGCTCACCCCTCCACTTT. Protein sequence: CASSESTRGGQGGSPLHF.

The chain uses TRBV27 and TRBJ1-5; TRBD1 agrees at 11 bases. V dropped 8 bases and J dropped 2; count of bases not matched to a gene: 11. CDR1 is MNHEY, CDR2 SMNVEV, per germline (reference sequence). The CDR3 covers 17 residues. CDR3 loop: CASRDRGIRVGNQPQHF. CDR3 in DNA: TGTGCCAGCCGGGACAGGGGGATTCGCGTCGGCAATCAGCCCCAGCATTTT.

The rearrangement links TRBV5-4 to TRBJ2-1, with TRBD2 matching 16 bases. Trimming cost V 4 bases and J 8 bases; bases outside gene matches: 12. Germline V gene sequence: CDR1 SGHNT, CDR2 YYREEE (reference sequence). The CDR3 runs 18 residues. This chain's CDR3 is CASSKPGLAGGLRDEQFF. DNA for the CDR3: TGTGCCAGCAGCAAACCGGGACTAGCGGGGGGGTTGAGGGATGAGCAGTTCTTC. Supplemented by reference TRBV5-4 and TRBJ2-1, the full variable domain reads ETGVTQSPTHLIKTRGQQVTLRCSSQSGHNTVSWYQQALGQGPQFIFQYYREEENGRGNFPPRFSGLQFPNYSSELNVNALELDDSALYLCASSKPGLAGGLRDEQFFGPGTRLTVL.

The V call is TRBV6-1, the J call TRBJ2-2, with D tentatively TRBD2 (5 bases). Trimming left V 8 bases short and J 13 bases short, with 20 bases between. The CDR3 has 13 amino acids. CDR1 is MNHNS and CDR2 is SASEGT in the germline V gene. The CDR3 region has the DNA TGTGCCAGCGTCCCTTCTCAAGTCGAGGGGCTGTTTTTT. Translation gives CASVPSQVEGLFF.

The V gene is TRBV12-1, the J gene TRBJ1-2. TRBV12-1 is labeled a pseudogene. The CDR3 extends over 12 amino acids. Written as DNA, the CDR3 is TGTGCCAGCAAAAGGGGGGGTTATGGCTACACCTTC. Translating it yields CASKRGGYGYTF.

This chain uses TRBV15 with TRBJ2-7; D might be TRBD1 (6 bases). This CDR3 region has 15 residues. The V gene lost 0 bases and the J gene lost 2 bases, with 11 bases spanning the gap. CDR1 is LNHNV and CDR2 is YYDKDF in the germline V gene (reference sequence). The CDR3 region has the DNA TGTGCCACCAGCAGAGAAACAGGGAGCCCCTACGAGCAGTACTTC. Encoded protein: CATSRETGSPYEQYF.

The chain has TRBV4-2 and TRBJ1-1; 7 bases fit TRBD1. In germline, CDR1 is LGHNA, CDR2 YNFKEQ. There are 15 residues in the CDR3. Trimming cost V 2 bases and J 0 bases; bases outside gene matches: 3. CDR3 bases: TGTGCCAGCAGCCAAACAGGGGCCTTGAACACTGAAGCTTTCTTT. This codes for CASSQTGALNTEAFF.

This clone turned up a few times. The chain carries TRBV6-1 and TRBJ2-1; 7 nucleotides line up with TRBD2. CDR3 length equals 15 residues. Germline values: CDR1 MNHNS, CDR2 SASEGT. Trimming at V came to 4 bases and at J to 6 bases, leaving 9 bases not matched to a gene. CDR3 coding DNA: TGTGCCAGCAGTGGACTGTTGGGCGGGGGCAATGAGCAGTTCTTC. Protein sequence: CASSGLLGGGNEQFF.

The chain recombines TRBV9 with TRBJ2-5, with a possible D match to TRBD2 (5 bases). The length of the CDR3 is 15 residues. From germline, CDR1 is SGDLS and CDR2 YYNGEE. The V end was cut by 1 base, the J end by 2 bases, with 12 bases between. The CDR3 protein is CASSVLVGGQETQYF. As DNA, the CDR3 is TGTGCCAGCAGCGTATTAGTCGGAGGTCAAGAGACCCAGTACTTC. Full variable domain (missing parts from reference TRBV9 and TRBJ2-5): DSGVTQTPKHLITATGQRVTLRCSPRSGDLSVYWYQQSLDQGLQFLIQYYNGEERAKGNILERFSAQQFPDLHSELNLSSLELGDSALYFCASSVLVGGQETQYFGPGTRLLVL.

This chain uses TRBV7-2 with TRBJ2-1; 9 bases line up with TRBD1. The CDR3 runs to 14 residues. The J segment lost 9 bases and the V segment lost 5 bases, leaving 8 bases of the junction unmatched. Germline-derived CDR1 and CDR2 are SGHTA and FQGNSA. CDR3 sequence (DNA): TGTGCCAGCAGCCGGGACAGGGTGGAGGGTGAGCAGTTCTTC. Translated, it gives CASSRDRVEGEQFF.

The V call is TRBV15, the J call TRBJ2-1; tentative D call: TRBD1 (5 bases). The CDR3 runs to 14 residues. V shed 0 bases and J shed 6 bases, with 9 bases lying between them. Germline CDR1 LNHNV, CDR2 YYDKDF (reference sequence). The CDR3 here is CATSRELTGNEQFF. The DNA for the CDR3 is TGTGCCACCAGCAGAGAACTAACAGGCAATGAGCAGTTCTTC.

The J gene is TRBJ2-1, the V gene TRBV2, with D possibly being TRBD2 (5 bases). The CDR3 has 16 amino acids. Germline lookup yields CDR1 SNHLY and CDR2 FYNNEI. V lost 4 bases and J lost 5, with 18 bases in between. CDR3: CASSARAASRNNEQFF. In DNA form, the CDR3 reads TGTGCCAGCAGTGCCCGGGCGGCTAGCCGGAACAATGAGCAGTTCTTC.